The subject of this entry is one T cell receptor beta chain. This clone was recorded once. This receptor's antigen is unknown. No base quality values were provided; no much bigger clone lies one nucleotide off. These data are taken from a study of blood T cell repertoires in COVID-19 (dated by TCRdb to 2020 to 2022). In the study overall: The collaborator samples originated in the United States, Italy and Spain and spanned the acute and convalescent phases of COVID-19. The prospective study material was composed of cDNA or gDNA derived from T cells, B-cell-depleted T cells, or PBMCs. Subjects who had been exposed to COVID-19, were actively infected with it, or had recovered from it provided the deeply sampled blood TCRbeta repertoires that made up the dataset. The repertoires were released in a freely available public database meant as a resource for research on the immune response to SARS-CoV-2. The samples were drawn from the first 160 participants of the ongoing ImmuneRACE study and from some 1,300 subjects provided by 6 global collaborators. A de-identified subject ID, COVID-19 status, age in years and sex were almost always included in the sample metadata. Where available, HLA class I and class II types were taken from metadata supplied by the sample provider and were not determined by assay-based typing.

Another Seattle source contributed samples from volunteer blood donors who had recovered from COVID-19. The collaborating institutions used their own protocols to collect whole blood in K2EDTA tubes. For TCRbeta analysis, collaborators shipped samples in one of three forms: frozen whole blood, isolated PBMCs, or DNA extracted from either of those sample types. The immunoSEQ Assay, a bias-controlled multiplex PCR, was used to amplify TCRbeta CDR3 regions from genomic DNA. The published analysis was carried out like this. Nucleated cell counts per sample were estimated from amplification of reference gene primers within the assay. To quantify the absolute abundance of each unique TCRbeta CDR3 rearrangement, sequence reads were collapsed and filtered. Productive Simpson clonality was computed per sample as the square root of Simpson's diversity index over productive rearrangements. Sourced from immuneACCESS, this table was stored by TCRdb with only in-frame sequences that have V and J called. A share of the clones is absent; for the studies checked, an unresolved V gene accounts for under half, and the remainder has no known explanation. The V and J calls and clone size come from that table; D and trimming were worked out from the DNA. The sample data list about 240,000 clones, and around 90% of these were observed just once. Of the sample, roughly 7% falls within the top ten clones.

Study-wide findings and limitations: The quantity of clinical and demographic metadata differed by source and by participant and was supplied without curation.

CDR1 and CDR2 were assigned from the germline V gene (reference sequence) as MNHNY and SVGAGI. Trimming removed 6 bases from V and 7 bases from J, leaving 6 bases between the germline ends. Inclusive of the bounding cysteine and phenylalanine, the CDR3 is 10 residues long. The read is trimmed to its CDR3 DNA, 30 bases read in frame from base 1. This receptor was identified in a man aged 55 to 70 who had recovered from COVID-19. The sequence links TRBV6-6 to TRBJ1-1; confidence is insufficient to name the D gene. Sample: peripheral blood. In nucleotides, the sequence is TGTGCCAGCAGAATAAATGAAGCTTTCTTT. It specifies CASRINEAFF.